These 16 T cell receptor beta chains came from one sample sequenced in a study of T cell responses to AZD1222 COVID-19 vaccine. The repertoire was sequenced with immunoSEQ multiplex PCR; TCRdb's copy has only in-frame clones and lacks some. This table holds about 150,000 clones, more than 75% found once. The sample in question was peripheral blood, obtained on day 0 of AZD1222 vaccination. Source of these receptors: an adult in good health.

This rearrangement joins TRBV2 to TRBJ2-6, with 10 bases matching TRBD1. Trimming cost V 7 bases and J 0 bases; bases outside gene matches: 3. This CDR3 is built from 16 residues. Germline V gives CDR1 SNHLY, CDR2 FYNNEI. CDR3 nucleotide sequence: TGTGCCAGCAAGTGGGACAGGGGCTCTGGGGCCAACGTCCTGACTTTC. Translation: CASKWDRGSGANVLTF.

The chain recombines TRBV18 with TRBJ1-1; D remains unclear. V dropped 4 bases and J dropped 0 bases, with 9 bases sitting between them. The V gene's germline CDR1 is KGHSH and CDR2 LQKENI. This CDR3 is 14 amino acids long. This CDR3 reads CASSLPALNTEAFF. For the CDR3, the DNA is TGTGCCAGCTCACTGCCGGCCTTGAACACTGAAGCTTTCTTT. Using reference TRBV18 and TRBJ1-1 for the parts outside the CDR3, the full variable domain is NAGVMQNPRHLVRRRGQEARLRCSPMKGHSHVYWYRQLPEEGLKFMVYLQKENIIDESGMPKERFSAEFPKEGPSILRIQQVVRGDSAAYFCASSLPALNTEAFFGQGTRLTVV.

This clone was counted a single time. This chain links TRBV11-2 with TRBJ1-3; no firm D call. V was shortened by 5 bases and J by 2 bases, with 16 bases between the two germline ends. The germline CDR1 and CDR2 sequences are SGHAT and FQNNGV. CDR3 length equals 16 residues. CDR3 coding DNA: TGTGCCAGCAGCACCCGACGAGGACGTCCTGGAAACACCATATATTTT. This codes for CASSTRRGRPGNTIYF. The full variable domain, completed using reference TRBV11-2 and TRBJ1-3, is EAGVAQSPRYKIIEKRQSVAFWCNPISGHATLYWYQQILGQGPKLLIQFQNNGVVDDSQLPKDRFSAERLKGVDSTLKIQPAKLEDSAVYLCASSTRRGRPGNTIYFGEGSWLTVV.

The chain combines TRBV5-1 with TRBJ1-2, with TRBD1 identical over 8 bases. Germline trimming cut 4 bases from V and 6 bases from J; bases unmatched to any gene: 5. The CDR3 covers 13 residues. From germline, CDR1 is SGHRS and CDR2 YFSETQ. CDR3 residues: CASSPGTGDGYTF. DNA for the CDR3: TGCGCCAGCAGCCCCGGGACAGGAGATGGCTACACCTTC.

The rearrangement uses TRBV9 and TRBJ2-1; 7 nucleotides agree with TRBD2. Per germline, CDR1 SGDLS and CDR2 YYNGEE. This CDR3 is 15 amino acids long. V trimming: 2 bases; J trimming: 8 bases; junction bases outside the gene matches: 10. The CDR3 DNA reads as TGTGCCAGCAGCGTTGGCGGGAGCGTGGCGGATGAGCAGTTCTTC. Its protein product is CASSVGGSVADEQFF.

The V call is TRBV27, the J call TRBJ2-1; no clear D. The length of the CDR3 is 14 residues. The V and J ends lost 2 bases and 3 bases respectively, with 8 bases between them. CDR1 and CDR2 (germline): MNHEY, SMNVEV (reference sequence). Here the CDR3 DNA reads TGTGCCAGCAGTTTACGTGGGGACTACAATGAGCAGTTCTTC. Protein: CASSLRGDYNEQFF.

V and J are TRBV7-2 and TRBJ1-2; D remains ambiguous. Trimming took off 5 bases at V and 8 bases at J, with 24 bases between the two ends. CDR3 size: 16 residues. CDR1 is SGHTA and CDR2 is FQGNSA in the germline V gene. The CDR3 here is CASSPPPSGIGSGYTF. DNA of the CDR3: TGTGCCAGCAGCCCACCCCCGAGTGGTATAGGTTCCGGCTACACCTTC.

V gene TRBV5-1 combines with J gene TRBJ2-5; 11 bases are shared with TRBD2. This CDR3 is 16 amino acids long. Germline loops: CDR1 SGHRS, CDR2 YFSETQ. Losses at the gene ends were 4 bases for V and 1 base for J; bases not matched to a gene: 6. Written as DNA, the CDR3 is TGCGCCAGCAGCACTGTAGCGGGAGGGTCCCAAGAGACCCAGTACTTC. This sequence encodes CASSTVAGGSQETQYF.

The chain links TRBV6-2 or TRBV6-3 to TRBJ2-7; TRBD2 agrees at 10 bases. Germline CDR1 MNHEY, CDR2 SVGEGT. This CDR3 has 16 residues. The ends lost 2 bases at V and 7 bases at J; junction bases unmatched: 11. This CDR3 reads CASSYLLAGNLWEQYF. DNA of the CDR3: TGTGCCAGCAGTTACCTACTAGCGGGAAATCTTTGGGAGCAGTACTTC.

This CDR3 is CASHPPGLNEQFF. The DNA for the CDR3 is TGTGCCAGCCACCCCCCAGGACTTAATGAGCAGTTCTTC. The V and J genes are TRBV28 and TRBJ2-1, with D possibly matching TRBD2 (5 bases). The germline CDR1 and CDR2 sequences are MDHEN and SYDVKM. Between the trimmed V and J ends, which lost 8 bases and 7 bases, there was a span of 15 bases. The CDR3 consists of 13 residues.

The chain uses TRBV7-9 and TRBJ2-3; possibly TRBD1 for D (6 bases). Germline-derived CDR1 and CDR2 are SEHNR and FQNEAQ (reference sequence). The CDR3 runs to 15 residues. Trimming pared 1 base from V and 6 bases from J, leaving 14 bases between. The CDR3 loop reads CASSLVAGVSDTQYF. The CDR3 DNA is TGTGCCAGCAGCTTAGTAGCAGGGGTGTCTGATACGCAGTATTTT.

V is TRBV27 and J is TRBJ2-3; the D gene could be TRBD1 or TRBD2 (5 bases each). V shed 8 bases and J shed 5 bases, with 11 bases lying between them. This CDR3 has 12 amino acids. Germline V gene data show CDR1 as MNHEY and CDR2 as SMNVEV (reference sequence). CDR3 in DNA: TGTGCCAGCTTAGTTGGGGGAGATACGCAGTATTTT. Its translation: CASLVGGDTQYF.

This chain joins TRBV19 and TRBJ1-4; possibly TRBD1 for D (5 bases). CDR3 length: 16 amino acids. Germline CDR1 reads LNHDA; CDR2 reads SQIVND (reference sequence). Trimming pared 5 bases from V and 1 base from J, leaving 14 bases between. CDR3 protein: CASSVASGLTNEKLFF. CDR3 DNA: TGTGCCAGTAGTGTCGCTTCAGGGCTAACTAATGAAAAACTGTTTTTT.

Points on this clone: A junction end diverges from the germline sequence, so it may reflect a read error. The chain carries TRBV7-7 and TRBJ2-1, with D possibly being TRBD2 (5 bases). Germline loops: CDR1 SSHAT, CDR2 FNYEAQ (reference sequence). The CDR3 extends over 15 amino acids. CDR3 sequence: CASSLRDSDHNEQFF. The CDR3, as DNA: TGTGCTAGCAGCTTAAGAGATAGCGACCACAATGAGCAGTTCTTC.

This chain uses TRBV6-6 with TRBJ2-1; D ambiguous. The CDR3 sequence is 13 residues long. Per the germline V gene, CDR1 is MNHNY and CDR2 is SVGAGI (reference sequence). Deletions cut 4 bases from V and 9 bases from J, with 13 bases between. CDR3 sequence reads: CASSLAVSAEQFF. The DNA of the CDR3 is TGTGCCAGCAGTTTGGCGGTTAGTGCTGAGCAGTTCTTC.

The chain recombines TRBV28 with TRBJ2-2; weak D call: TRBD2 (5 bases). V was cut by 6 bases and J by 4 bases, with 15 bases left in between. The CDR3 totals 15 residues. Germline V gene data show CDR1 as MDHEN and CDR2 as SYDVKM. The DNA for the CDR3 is TGTGCCAGCAGCCCTTATTCGGGATTCACCGGGGAGCTGTTTTTT. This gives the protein CASSPYSGFTGELFF.